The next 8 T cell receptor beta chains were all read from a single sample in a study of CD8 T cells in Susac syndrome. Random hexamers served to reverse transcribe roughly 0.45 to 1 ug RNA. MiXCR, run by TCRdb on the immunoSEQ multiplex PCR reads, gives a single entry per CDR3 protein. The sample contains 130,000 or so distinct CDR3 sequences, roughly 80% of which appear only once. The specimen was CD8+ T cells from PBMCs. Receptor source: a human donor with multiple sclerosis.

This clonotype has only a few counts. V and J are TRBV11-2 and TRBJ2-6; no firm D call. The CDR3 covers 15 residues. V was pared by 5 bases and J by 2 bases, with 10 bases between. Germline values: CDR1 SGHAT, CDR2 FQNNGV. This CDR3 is CASSPRVTGANVLTF. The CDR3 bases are TGTGCCAGCAGCCCGAGAGTGACTGGGGCCAACGTCCTGACTTTC.

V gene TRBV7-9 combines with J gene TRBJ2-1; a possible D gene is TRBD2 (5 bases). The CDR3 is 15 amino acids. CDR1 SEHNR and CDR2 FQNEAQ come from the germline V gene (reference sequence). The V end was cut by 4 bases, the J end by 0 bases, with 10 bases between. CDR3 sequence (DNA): TGTGCCAGCAGCTCCGAGCGGCCCTCCTACAATGAGCAGTTCTTC. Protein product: CASSSERPSYNEQFF.

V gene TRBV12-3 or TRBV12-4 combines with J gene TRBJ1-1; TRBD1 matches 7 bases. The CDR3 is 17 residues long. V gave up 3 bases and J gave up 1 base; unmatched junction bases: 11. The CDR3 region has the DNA TGTGCCAGCAGTTTTCTCCGGGACAGCGTCGGGAACACTGAAGCTTTCTTT. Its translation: CASSFLRDSVGNTEAFF.

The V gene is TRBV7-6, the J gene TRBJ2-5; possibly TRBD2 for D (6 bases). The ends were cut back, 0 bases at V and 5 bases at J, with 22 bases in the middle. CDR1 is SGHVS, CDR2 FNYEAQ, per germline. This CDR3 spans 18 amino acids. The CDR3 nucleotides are TGTGCCAGCAGCTTAGCTATACCCCTGCGGGGCCTCGGGGAGACCCAGTACTTC. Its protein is CASSLAIPLRGLGETQYF.

The CDR3 region is CASANPKDISYNSPLHF. CDR3 DNA: TGTGCCAGCGCTAACCCGAAGGACATCTCCTATAATTCACCCCTCCACTTT. The chain carries TRBV28 and TRBJ1-6, with a possible D match to TRBD1 (5 bases). Germline loops: CDR1 MDHEN, CDR2 SYDVKM. The CDR3 extends over 17 amino acids. V lost 8 bases and J lost 0, with 17 bases in between.

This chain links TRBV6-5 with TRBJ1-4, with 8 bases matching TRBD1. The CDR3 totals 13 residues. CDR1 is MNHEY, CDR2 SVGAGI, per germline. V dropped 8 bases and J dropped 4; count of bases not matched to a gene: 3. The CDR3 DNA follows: TGTGCCAGCGGGGACAGGAATAATGAAAAACTGTTTTTT. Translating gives CASGDRNNEKLFF.

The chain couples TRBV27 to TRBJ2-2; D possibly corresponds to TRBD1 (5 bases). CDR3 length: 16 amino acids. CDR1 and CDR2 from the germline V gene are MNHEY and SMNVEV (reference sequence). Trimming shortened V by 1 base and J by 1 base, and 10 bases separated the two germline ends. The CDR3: CASSLFRERNTGELFF. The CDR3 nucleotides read TGTGCCAGCAGTTTATTCAGGGAACGGAACACCGGGGAGCTGTTTTTT.

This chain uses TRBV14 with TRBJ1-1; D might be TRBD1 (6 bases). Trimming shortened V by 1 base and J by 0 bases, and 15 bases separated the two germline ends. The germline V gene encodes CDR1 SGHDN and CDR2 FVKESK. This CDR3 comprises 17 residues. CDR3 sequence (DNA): TGTGCCAGCAGCCAAGCGTATGGGAGGACAGTGAACACTGAAGCTTTCTTT. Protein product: CASSQAYGRTVNTEAFF. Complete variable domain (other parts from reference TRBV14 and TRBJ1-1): EAGVTQFPSHSVIEKGQTVTLRCDPISGHDNLYWYRRVMGKEIKFLLHFVKESKQDESGMPNNRFLAERTGGTYSTLKVQPAELEDSGVYFCASSQAYGRTVNTEAFFGQGTRLTVV.